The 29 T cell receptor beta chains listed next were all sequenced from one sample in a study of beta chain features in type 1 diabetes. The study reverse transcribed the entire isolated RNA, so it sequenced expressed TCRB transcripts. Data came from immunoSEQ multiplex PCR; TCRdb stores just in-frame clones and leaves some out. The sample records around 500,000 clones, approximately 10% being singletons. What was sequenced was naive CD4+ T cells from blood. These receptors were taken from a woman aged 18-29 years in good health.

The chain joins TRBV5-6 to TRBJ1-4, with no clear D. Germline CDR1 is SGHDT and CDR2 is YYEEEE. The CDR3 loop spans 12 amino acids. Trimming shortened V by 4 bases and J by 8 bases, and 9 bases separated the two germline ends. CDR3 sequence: CASSLYSEKLFF. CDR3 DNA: TGTGCCAGCAGCCTTTACAGCGAAAAACTGTTTTTT. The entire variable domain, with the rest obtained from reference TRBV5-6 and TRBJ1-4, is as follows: DAGVTQSPTHLIKTRGQQVTLRCSPKSGHDTVSWYQQALGQGPQFIFQYYEEEERQRGNFPDRFSGHQFPNYSSELNVNALLLGDSALYLCASSLYSEKLFFGSGTQLSVL.

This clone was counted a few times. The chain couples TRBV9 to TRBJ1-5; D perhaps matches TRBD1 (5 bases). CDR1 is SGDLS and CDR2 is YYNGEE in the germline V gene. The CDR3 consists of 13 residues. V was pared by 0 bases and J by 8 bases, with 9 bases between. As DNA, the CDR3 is TGTGCCAGCAGCGTAGACCTGGACAAGCCCCAGCATTTT. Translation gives CASSVDLDKPQHF.

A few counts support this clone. This CDR3 reads CASSRDRVNEQFF. CDR3 bases: TGTGCCAGCAGCCGGGACAGGGTGAATGAGCAGTTCTTC. The chain has TRBV7-2 and TRBJ2-1; TRBD1 matches at 9 bases. Trimming at V came to 5 bases and at J to 7 bases, leaving 3 bases not matched to a gene. Germline V gene lookup returns CDR1 SGHTA and CDR2 FQGNSA. CDR3 length: 13 residues.

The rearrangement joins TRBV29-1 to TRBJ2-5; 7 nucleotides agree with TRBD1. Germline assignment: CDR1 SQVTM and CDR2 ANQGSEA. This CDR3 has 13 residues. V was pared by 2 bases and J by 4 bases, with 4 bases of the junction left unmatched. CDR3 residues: CSVERGLGETQYF. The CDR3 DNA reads TGCAGCGTTGAAAGGGGGCTTGGAGAGACCCAGTACTTC.

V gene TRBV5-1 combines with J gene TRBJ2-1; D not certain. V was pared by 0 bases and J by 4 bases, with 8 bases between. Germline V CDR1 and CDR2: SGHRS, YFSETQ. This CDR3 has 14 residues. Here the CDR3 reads CASSLAADYNEQFF. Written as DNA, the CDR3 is TGCGCCAGCAGCTTGGCGGCGGATTACAATGAGCAGTTCTTC. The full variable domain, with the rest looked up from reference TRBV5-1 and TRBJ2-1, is KAGVTQTPRYLIKTRGQQVTLSCSPISGHRSVSWYQQTPGQGLQFLFEYFSETQRNKGNFPGRFSGRQFSNSRSEMNVSTLELGDSALYLCASSLAADYNEQFFGPGTRLTVL.

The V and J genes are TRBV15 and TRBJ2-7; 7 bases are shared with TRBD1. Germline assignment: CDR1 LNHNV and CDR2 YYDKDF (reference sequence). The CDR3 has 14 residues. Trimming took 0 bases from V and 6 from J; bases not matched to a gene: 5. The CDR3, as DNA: TGTGCCACCAGCAGAGACCCGGGACAGCTCGAGCAGTACTTC. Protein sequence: CATSRDPGQLEQYF.

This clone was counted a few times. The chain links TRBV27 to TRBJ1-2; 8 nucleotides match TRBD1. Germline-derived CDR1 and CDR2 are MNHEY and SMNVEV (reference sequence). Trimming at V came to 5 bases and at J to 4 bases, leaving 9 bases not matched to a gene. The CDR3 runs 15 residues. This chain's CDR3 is CASSTLDRAAYGYTF. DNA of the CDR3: TGTGCCAGCAGTACACTGGACAGGGCGGCCTATGGCTACACCTTC.

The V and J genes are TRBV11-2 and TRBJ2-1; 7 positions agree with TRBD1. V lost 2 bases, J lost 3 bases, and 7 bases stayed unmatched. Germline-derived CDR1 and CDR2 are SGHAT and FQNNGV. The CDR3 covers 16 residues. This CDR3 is CASSLTGTVSYNEQFF. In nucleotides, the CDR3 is TGTGCCAGCAGCTTAACCGGGACAGTCAGCTACAATGAGCAGTTCTTC.

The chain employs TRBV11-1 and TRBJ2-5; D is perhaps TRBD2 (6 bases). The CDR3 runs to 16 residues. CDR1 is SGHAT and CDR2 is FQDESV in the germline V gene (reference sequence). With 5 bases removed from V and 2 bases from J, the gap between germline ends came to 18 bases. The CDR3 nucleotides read TGTGCCAGCAGCATAAGGGGAGGCGGTTCTCAAGAGACCCAGTACTTC. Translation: CASSIRGGGSQETQYF.

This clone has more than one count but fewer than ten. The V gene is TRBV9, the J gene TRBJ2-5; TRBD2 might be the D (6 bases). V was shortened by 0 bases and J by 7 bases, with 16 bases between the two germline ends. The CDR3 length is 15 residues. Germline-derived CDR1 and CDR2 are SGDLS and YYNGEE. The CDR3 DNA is TGTGCCAGCAGCGTAGGCGGGGTCGGGACGGGGACCCAGTACTTC. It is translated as CASSVGGVGTGTQYF.

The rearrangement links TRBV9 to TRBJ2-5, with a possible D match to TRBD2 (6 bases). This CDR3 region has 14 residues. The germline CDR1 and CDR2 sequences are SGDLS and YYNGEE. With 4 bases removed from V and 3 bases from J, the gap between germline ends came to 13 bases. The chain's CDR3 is CASSPWTGEETQYF. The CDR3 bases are TGTGCCAGCAGCCCCTGGACGGGAGAAGAGACCCAGTACTTC.

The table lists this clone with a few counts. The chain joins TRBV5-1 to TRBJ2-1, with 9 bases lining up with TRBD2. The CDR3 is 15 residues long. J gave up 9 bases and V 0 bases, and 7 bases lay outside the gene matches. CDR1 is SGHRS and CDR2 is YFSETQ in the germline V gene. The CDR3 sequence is CASSLVLAGVGEQFF. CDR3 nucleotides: TGCGCCAGCAGCTTGGTTTTAGCGGGAGTAGGTGAGCAGTTCTTC.

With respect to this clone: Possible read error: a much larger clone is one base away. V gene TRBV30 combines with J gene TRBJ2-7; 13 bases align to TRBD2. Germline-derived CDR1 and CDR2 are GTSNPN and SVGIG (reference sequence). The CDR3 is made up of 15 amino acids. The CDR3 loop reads CAGSVGLAGAYEQYF. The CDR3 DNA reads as TGTGCCGGGAGTGTAGGACTAGCGGGAGCCTACGAGCAGTACTTC.

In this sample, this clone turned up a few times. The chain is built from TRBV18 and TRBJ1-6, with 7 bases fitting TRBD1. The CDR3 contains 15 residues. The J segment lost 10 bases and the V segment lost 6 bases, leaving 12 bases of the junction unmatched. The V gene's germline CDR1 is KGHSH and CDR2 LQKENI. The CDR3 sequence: CASSRQGTVKSPLHF. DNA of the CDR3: TGTGCCAGCTCGCGTCAGGGGACAGTTAAATCACCCCTCCACTTT.

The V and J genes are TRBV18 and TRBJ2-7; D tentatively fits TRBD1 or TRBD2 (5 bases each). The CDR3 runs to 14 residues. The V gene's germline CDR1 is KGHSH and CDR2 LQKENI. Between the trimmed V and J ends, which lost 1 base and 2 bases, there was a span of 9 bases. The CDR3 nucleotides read TGTGCCAGCTCACCACGGGACCCTCCCTACGAGCAGTACTTC. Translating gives CASSPRDPPYEQYF. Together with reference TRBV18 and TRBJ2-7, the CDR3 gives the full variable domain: NAGVMQNPRHLVRRRGQEARLRCSPMKGHSHVYWYRQLPEEGLKFMVYLQKENIIDESGMPKERFSAEFPKEGPSILRIQQVVRGDSAAYFCASSPRDPPYEQYFGPGTRLTVT.

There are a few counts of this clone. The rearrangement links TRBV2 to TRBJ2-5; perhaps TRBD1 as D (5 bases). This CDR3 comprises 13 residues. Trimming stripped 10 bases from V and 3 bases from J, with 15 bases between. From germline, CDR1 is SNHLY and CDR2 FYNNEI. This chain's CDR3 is CATNRYPEETQYF. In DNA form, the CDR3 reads TGTGCCACAAACAGGTACCCAGAAGAGACCCAGTACTTC.

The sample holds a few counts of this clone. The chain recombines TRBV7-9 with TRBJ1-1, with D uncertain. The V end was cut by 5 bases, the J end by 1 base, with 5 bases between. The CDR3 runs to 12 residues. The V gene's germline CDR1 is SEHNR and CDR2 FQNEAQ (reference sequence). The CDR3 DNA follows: TGTGCCAGCAGCCCTTCGAACACTGAAGCTTTCTTT. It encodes CASSPSNTEAFF.

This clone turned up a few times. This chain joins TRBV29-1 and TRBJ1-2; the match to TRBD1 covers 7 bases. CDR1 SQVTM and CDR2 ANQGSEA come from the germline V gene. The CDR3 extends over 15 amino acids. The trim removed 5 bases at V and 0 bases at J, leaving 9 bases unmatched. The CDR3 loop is CSVSGGQAANYGYTF. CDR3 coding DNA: TGCAGCGTTTCGGGAGGACAGGCAGCTAACTATGGCTACACCTTC. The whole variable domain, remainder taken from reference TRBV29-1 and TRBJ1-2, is SAVISQKPSRDICQRGTSLTIQCQVDSQVTMMFWYRQQPGQSLTLIATANQGSEATYESGFVIDKFPISRPNLTFSTLTVSNMSPEDSSIYLCSVSGGQAANYGYTFGSGTRLTVV.

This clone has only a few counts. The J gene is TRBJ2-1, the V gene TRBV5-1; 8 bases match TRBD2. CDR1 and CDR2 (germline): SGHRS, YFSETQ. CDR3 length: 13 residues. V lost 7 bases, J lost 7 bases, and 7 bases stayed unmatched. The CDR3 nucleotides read TGCGCCAGCGGGCGGGAGGATTGGAATGAGCAGTTCTTC. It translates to CASGREDWNEQFF.

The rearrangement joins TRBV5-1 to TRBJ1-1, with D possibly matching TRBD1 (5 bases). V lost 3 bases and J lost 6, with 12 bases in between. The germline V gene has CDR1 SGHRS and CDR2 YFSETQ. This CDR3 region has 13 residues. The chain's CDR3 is CASSSGRVAEAFF. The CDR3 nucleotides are TGCGCCAGCAGCTCGGGACGGGTGGCTGAAGCTTTCTTT. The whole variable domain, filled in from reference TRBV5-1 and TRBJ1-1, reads KAGVTQTPRYLIKTRGQQVTLSCSPISGHRSVSWYQQTPGQGLQFLFEYFSETQRNKGNFPGRFSGRQFSNSRSEMNVSTLELGDSALYLCASSSGRVAEAFFGQGTRLTVV.

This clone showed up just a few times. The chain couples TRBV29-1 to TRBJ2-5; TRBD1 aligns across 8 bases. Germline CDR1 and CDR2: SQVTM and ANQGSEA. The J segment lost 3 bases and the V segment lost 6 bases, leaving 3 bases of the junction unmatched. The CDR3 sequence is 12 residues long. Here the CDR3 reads CSVLQGEETQYF. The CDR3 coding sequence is TGCAGCGTATTACAGGGGGAAGAGACCCAGTACTTC. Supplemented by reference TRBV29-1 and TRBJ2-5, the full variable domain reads SAVISQKPSRDICQRGTSLTIQCQVDSQVTMMFWYRQQPGQSLTLIATANQGSEATYESGFVIDKFPISRPNLTFSTLTVSNMSPEDSSIYLCSVLQGEETQYFGPGTRLLVL.

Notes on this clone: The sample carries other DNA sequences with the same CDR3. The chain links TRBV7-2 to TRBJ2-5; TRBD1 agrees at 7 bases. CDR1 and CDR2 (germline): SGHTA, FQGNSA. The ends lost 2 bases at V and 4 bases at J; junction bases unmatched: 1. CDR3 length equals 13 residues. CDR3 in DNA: TGTGCCAGCAGCTTATCAGGGGGAGAGACCCAGTACTTC. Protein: CASSLSGGETQYF.

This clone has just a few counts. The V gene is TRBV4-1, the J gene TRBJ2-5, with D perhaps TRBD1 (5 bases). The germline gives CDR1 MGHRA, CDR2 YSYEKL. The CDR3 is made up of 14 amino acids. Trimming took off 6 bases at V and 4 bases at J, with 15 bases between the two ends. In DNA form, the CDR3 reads TGCGCCAGCAGTAGGTTAGGGGTCCCAGAGACCCAGTACTTC. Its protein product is CASSRLGVPETQYF.

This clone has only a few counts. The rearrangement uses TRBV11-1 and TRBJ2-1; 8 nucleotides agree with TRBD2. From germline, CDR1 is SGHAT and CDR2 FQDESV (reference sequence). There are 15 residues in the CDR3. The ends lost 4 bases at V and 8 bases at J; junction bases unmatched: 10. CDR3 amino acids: CASSSRLASGDEQFF. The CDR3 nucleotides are TGTGCCAGCAGCTCCCGACTAGCGTCCGGCGATGAGCAGTTCTTC.

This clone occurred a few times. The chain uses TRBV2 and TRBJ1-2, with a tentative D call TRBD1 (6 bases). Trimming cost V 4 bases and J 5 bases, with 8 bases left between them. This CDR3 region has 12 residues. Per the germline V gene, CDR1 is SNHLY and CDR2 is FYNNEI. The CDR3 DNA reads TGTGCCAGCAGTGCTACAGGGTATGGCTACACCTTC. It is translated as CASSATGYGYTF.

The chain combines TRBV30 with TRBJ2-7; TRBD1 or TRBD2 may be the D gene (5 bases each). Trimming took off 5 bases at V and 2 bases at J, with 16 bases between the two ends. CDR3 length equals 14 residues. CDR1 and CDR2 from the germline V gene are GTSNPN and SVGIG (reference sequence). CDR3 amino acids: CAWGTGTHTYEQYF. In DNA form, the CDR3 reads TGTGCCTGGGGGACCGGGACCCATACCTACGAGCAGTACTTC. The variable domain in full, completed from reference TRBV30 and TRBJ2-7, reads SQTIHQWPATLVQPVGSPLSLECTVEGTSNPNLYWYRQAAGRGLQLLFYSVGIGQISSEVPQNLSASRPQDRQFILSSKKLLLSDSGFYLCAWGTGTHTYEQYFGPGTRLTVT.

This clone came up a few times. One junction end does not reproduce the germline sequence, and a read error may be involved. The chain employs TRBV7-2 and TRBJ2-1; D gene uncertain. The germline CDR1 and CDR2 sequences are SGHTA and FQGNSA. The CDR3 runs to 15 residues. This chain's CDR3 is CASSQGNSMGNEQFF. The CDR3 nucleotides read TGCGCCAGCAGCCAAGGGAACTCGATGGGTAATGAGCAGTTCTTC.

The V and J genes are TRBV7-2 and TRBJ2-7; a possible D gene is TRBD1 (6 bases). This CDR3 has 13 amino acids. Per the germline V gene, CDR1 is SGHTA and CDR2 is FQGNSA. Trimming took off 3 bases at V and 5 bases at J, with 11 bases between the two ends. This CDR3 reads CASSFPGVNEQYF. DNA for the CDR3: TGTGCCAGCAGCTTCCCAGGGGTGAACGAGCAGTACTTC.

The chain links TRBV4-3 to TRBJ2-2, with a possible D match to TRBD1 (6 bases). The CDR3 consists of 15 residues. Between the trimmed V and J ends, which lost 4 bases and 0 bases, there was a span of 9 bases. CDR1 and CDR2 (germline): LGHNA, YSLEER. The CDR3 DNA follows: TGCGCCAGCAGCCTGGACAGCACGAACACCGGGGAGCTGTTTTTT. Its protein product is CASSLDSTNTGELFF.